These 23 T cell receptor beta chains originate from one sample sequenced in a study of T-cell reconstitution after alpha-beta-depleted transplantation in children. Preparation of the TCRbeta library was carried out with unique molecular identifiers. TCRdb fed the PCR reads into MiXCR, producing one record per CDR3 protein. The sample lists roughly 400,000 distinct CDR3 sequences, approximately 20% occurring once. The material sequenced was PBMCs from the stem cell graft donor, taken from the stem cell graft. These receptors originate from a human donor who donated a stem cell graft to a child with acute myeloid leukemia.

This clonotype was recorded a few times. The rearrangement uses TRBV20-1 and TRBJ1-2; D unclear. The CDR3 contains 11 residues. The germline V gene has CDR1 DFQATT and CDR2 SNEGSKA (reference sequence). V was trimmed by 8 bases and J by 2 bases, leaving 9 bases between them. The CDR3 sequence: CSPRTNYGYTF. The CDR3 coding sequence is TGCAGTCCCCGGACCAACTATGGCTACACCTTC.

The chain links TRBV28 to TRBJ2-7, with TRBD1 matching 7 bases. CDR3 length: 15 residues. CDR1 and CDR2 from the germline V gene are MDHEN and SYDVKM. Trimming at V came to 5 bases and at J to 6 bases, leaving 13 bases not matched to a gene. CDR3 sequence reads: CASSPGQVTFGEQYF. The CDR3 DNA is TGTGCCAGCAGTCCAGGACAGGTAACTTTTGGCGAGCAGTACTTC.

The genes are TRBV3-1 and TRBJ2-1, with 8 bases that match TRBD1. Germline V gene data show CDR1 as LGHDT and CDR2 as YNNKEL (reference sequence). The CDR3 is 14 residues long. With V trimmed by 2 bases and J by 8 bases, 5 bases remained unmatched. The CDR3 loop is CASSQTTGDYEQFF. The CDR3 DNA sequence: TGTGCCAGCAGCCAAACGACAGGGGACTATGAGCAGTTCTTC.

The table lists this clonotype with a few counts. The chain joins TRBV27 to TRBJ2-7; possible D gene TRBD1, 6 bases. The CDR3 is 16 amino acids. Trimming took 8 bases from V and 0 from J, leaving 20 bases between them. CDR1 MNHEY and CDR2 SMNVEV come from the germline V gene (reference sequence). Here the CDR3 reads CASGVGADRNSYEQYF. The DNA of the CDR3 is TGTGCCAGCGGTGTGGGTGCAGACAGGAACTCCTACGAGCAGTACTTC.

V is TRBV28 and J is TRBJ2-7; tentatively, D is TRBD1 (6 bases). V was pared by 5 bases and J by 4 bases, with 12 bases between. CDR3 length: 13 residues. Per the germline V gene, CDR1 is MDHEN and CDR2 is SYDVKM. The CDR3 here is CASSRMDSYEQYF. The CDR3 DNA is TGTGCCAGCAGTCGGATGGACAGTTACGAGCAGTACTTC. Together with reference TRBV28 and TRBJ2-7, the CDR3 gives the full variable domain: DVKVTQSSRYLVKRTGEKVFLECVQDMDHENMFWYRQDPGLGLRLIYFSYDVKMKEKGDIPEGYSVSREKKERFSLILESASTNQTSMYLCASSRMDSYEQYFGPGTRLTVT.

The rearrangement links TRBV12-3 or TRBV12-4 to TRBJ2-7; 7 nucleotides match TRBD2. Trimming cost V 4 bases and J 5 bases; bases outside gene matches: 11. The CDR3 is 15 amino acids. CDR3 in amino acids: CASSSWGGEWDEQYF. The CDR3 region has the DNA TGTGCCAGCAGTTCTTGGGGAGGGGAGTGGGACGAGCAGTACTTC.

This clonotype was detected a few times. The V call is TRBV5-5, the J call TRBJ2-5; D uncertain. This CDR3 is built from 14 residues. In germline, CDR1 is SGHKS, CDR2 YYEKEE (reference sequence). Trimming shortened V by 4 bases and J by 0 bases, and 10 bases separated the two germline ends. CDR3 residues: CASSPGLYQETQYF. The CDR3 bases are TGTGCCAGCAGCCCGGGTCTGTACCAAGAGACCCAGTACTTC.

The chain is built from TRBV4-2 and TRBJ2-1; tentatively, D is TRBD1 or TRBD2 (5 bases each). CDR1 and CDR2 (germline): LGHNA, YNFKEQ. This CDR3 has 11 amino acids. Trimming took off 2 bases at V and 12 bases at J, with 8 bases between the two ends. The CDR3 DNA sequence: TGTGCCAGCAGCCAACGGGACGGGCAGTTCTTC. Its translation: CASSQRDGQFF.

The V call is TRBV7-2, the J call TRBJ1-2; D unclear. The germline V and J ends were trimmed by 0 bases and 4 bases, with 15 bases remaining between them. CDR3 length equals 16 residues. Germline CDR1 is SGHTA and CDR2 is FQGNSA. CDR3 nucleotide sequence: TGTGCCAGCAGCTTAGCGTCTTCGGGGTGGGGCTATGGCTACACCTTC. This gives the protein CASSLASSGWGYGYTF.

This clonotype was detected many times. CDR3 DNA sequence: TGTGCCAGCAGCCCGGGACTAGCGGGACCCTACGAGCAGTACTTC. Encoded protein: CASSPGLAGPYEQYF. The J gene is TRBJ2-7, the V gene TRBV12-3 or TRBV12-4; TRBD2 aligns across 13 bases. Trimming removed 6 bases from V and 2 bases from J; junction bases left unmatched: 4. The CDR3 spans 15 residues.

This clonotype was picked up a small number of times. This chain uses TRBV5-1 with TRBJ1-6, with TRBD1 matching 8 bases. Trimming took 4 bases from V and 6 from J; bases not matched to a gene: 9. The CDR3 length is 16 residues. Germline CDR1 SGHRS, CDR2 YFSETQ. The CDR3 here is CASSVAGGEINSPLHF. Here the CDR3 DNA reads TGCGCCAGCAGCGTAGCAGGGGGCGAGATTAATTCACCCCTCCACTTT. Full variable domain (missing parts from reference TRBV5-1 and TRBJ1-6): KAGVTQTPRYLIKTRGQQVTLSCSPISGHRSVSWYQQTPGQGLQFLFEYFSETQRNKGNFPGRFSGRQFSNSRSEMNVSTLELGDSALYLCASSVAGGEINSPLHFGNGTRLTVT.

In this sample, this clonotype turned up a few times. CDR3 bases: TGTGCCAGCAGTTACTCAGAAGATACGCAGTATTTT. Its protein is CASSYSEDTQYF. The chain carries TRBV6-6 and TRBJ2-3; no reliable D call. The CDR3 contains 12 residues. V lost 0 bases and J 5 bases, leaving 3 bases between the germline ends. Germline CDR1 and CDR2: MNHNY and SVGAGI (reference sequence).

This clonotype appeared a few times. V and J are TRBV6-5 and TRBJ2-1; 8 nucleotides agree with TRBD1. V shed 4 bases, J shed 7 bases, and the junction held 12 bases outside the gene matches. The CDR3 length is 16 residues. Per germline, CDR1 MNHEY and CDR2 SVGAGI. CDR3 DNA sequence: TGTGCCAGCAGTTTAGGGGCAGGGGGCCCTTTGAATGAGCAGTTCTTC. Protein product: CASSLGAGGPLNEQFF.

This clonotype was recorded many times. The chain recombines TRBV20-1 with TRBJ2-1; 11 bases are shared with TRBD2. Losses at the gene ends were 2 bases for V and 7 bases for J; bases not matched to a gene: 7. This CDR3 comprises 15 residues. Per germline, CDR1 DFQATT and CDR2 SNEGSKA (reference sequence). In nucleotides, the CDR3 is TGCAGTGCTAGACCCGGGACTAGCGGTTGGAATGAGCAGTTCTTC. This codes for CSARPGTSGWNEQFF.

This clonotype was seen only a few times. V usage is TRBV28 and J usage is TRBJ1-1; D not certain. The CDR3 contains 11 residues. Trimming stripped 7 bases from V and 6 bases from J, with 9 bases between. Germline lookup yields CDR1 MDHEN and CDR2 SYDVKM. The CDR3 sequence is CASTKTAEAFF. The CDR3 DNA follows: TGTGCCAGCACTAAGACCGCTGAAGCTTTCTTT.

This clonotype was detected ten times or more. V is TRBV12-3 or TRBV12-4 and J is TRBJ1-1; D is possibly TRBD1 (5 bases). V was pared by 9 bases and J by 3 bases, with 20 bases between. This CDR3 is built from 15 residues. CDR3 amino acids: CASTLAGRPDTEAFF. Written as DNA, the CDR3 is TGTGCCAGTACCTTGGCAGGGCGGCCTGACACTGAAGCTTTCTTT.

At least ten counts were recorded for this clonotype. The V call is TRBV12-3 or TRBV12-4, the J call TRBJ2-5, with a weak D call TRBD1 (6 bases). There are 14 residues in the CDR3. Trimming removed 6 bases at V and 1 base at J, with 12 bases between. The CDR3, as DNA: TGTGCCAGCAGCCTGGGGGCTGGCCAAGAGACCCAGTACTTC. Translated, it gives CASSLGAGQETQYF.

This clonotype was detected only once. The rearrangement links TRBV18 to TRBJ2-7; 8 bases fit TRBD2. The CDR3 loop spans 13 amino acids. The V segment lost 6 bases and the J segment 3 bases; nucleotides outside the gene matches: 4. CDR1 and CDR2 from the germline V gene are KGHSH and LQKENI. The CDR3 DNA sequence: TGTGCCAGCTCGGGACTAGGGCACTACGAGCAGTACTTC. It codes for CASSGLGHYEQYF. The whole variable domain, filled in from reference TRBV18 and TRBJ2-7, reads NAGVMQNPRHLVRRRGQEARLRCSPMKGHSHVYWYRQLPEEGLKFMVYLQKENIIDESGMPKERFSAEFPKEGPSILRIQQVVRGDSAAYFCASSGLGHYEQYFGPGTRLTVT.

This clonotype was seen ten or more times. This chain uses TRBV18 with TRBJ2-1, with TRBD1 identical over 8 bases. There are 15 residues in the CDR3. The trim removed 6 bases at V and 2 bases at J, leaving 6 bases unmatched. The germline V gene encodes CDR1 KGHSH and CDR2 LQKENI. CDR3 DNA: TGTGCCAGCTCTCCGGACAGGGTCACCTACAATGAGCAGTTCTTC. It codes for CASSPDRVTYNEQFF.

This clonotype has just a few counts. The chain is built from TRBV27 and TRBJ1-4; weak D call: TRBD1 (5 bases). The V gene's germline CDR1 is MNHEY and CDR2 SMNVEV (reference sequence). The CDR3 has 18 residues. With 5 bases removed from V and 6 bases from J, the gap between germline ends came to 25 bases. The CDR3 DNA reads as TGTGCCAGCAGTCGAATACAGGTTATTCCTACGGAATATGAAAAACTGTTTTTT. Translation gives CASSRIQVIPTEYEKLFF.

This clonotype was counted only a few times. The chain links TRBV3-1 to TRBJ2-1, with 7 bases identical to TRBD2. The germline gives CDR1 LGHDT, CDR2 YNNKEL (reference sequence). V dropped 1 base and J dropped 8; count of bases not matched to a gene: 5. There are 14 residues in the CDR3. The CDR3 here is CASSQGGGRYEQFF. The CDR3 nucleotides are TGTGCCAGCAGCCAAGGCGGGGGTAGGTATGAGCAGTTCTTC.

The J gene is TRBJ2-2, the V gene TRBV5-6, with D possibly being TRBD1 (6 bases). This CDR3 has 16 amino acids. Germline V CDR1 and CDR2: SGHDT, YYEEEE. The ends were cut back, 1 base at V and 3 bases at J, with 13 bases in the middle. Here the CDR3 DNA reads TGTGCCAGCAGCTTGATTGGGGGCGCGGACACCGGGGAGCTGTTTTTT. Its translation: CASSLIGGADTGELFF.

This clonotype was observed a handful of times. This chain connects TRBV9 to TRBJ2-7, with TRBD2 matching 7 bases. CDR3 length: 16 residues. Per germline, CDR1 SGDLS and CDR2 YYNGEE. Unmatched junction bases numbered 12, after V lost 4 bases and J lost 2 bases. In nucleotides, the CDR3 is TGTGCCAGCAGCTTACGGGGGGATTCCGGAGCCTACGAGCAGTACTTC. Encoded protein: CASSLRGDSGAYEQYF.